Listed here are 24 T cell receptor beta chains from one sample, sequenced in a study of blood T cell repertoires in COVID-19 (dated by TCRdb to the early 2020s). Receptors were amplified or captured by the immunoSEQ multiplex PCR assay. This immuneACCESS table, as held by TCRdb, lists in-frame sequences with V and J called but not all clones. Of the missing ones, under half trace to an unresolved V gene in checked studies; the others have no known cause. Here the sample has 350,000 or so clones; around 88% occur a single time. Approximately 1.6% of the sample is taken by the ten largest. The sample comprised peripheral blood. The receptor source for this set is a woman aged 25 to 39 with COVID-19, enrolled during active disease.

A single count supports this clone. The chain has TRBV15 and TRBJ2-4, with 8 nucleotides matching TRBD1. In germline, CDR1 is LNHNV, CDR2 YYDKDF (reference sequence). The CDR3 length is 16 residues. J was trimmed by 0 bases and V by 1 base; bases with no gene match: 2. As DNA, the CDR3 is TGTGCCACCAGCAGAGCCAGGGGGCTAGCCAAAAACATTCAGTACTTC. This encodes CATSRARGLAKNIQYF.

The gene calls are TRBV5-1 and TRBJ2-3, with 11 positions matching TRBD2. J was trimmed by 1 base and V by 4 bases; bases with no gene match: 2. CDR3 length: 15 amino acids. Germline loops: CDR1 SGHRS, CDR2 YFSETQ. The CDR3 reads CASSVTSGGTDTQYF. CDR3 bases: TGCGCCAGCAGCGTGACTAGCGGGGGCACAGATACGCAGTATTTT. The complete variable domain, with remaining parts taken from reference TRBV5-1 and TRBJ2-3, reads KAGVTQTPRYLIKTRGQQVTLSCSPISGHRSVSWYQQTPGQGLQFLFEYFSETQRNKGNFPGRFSGRQFSNSRSEMNVSTLELGDSALYLCASSVTSGGTDTQYFGPGTRLTVL.

The J gene is TRBJ2-3, the V gene TRBV28; 9 bases fit TRBD2. The CDR3 is 13 amino acids. J gave up 6 bases and V 11 bases, and 9 bases lay outside the gene matches. CDR1 and CDR2 from the germline V gene are MDHEN and SYDVKM. The CDR3 is CAGCGGVGDTQYF. The CDR3 nucleotides are TGTGCCGGATGCGGGGGGGTCGGGGATACGCAGTATTTT.

About this clone itself: The sample carries other DNA sequences with the same CDR3. The chain has TRBV7-9 and TRBJ1-2, with D possibly TRBD1 on 5 matching bases. From germline, CDR1 is SEHNR and CDR2 FQNEAQ (reference sequence). The CDR3 loop spans 12 amino acids. The ends were cut back, 3 bases at V and 8 bases at J, with 10 bases in the middle. The CDR3 loop is CASSFGAGGYTF. The DNA of the CDR3 is TGTGCCAGCAGCTTTGGGGCCGGGGGCTACACCTTC.

This chain connects TRBV5-1 to TRBJ1-2; no firm D call. The CDR3 is made up of 13 amino acids. Germline-derived CDR1 and CDR2 are SGHRS and YFSETQ. The V gene lost 5 bases and the J gene lost 0 bases, with 8 bases spanning the gap. The CDR3: CASSPPTNYGYTF. CDR3 bases: TGCGCCAGCAGTCCCCCCACTAACTATGGCTACACCTTC.

The chain combines TRBV3-1 (or the pseudogene TRBV3-2) with TRBJ2-1; 7 positions match TRBD2. Germline V gene sequence: CDR1 LGHDT, CDR2 YNNKEL (reference sequence). J gave up 4 bases and V 3 bases, and 3 bases lay outside the gene matches. The CDR3 sequence is 14 residues long. The CDR3 sequence is CASSHSGVYNEQFF. CDR3 nucleotides: TGTGCCAGCAGCCACAGCGGGGTTTACAATGAGCAGTTCTTC.

V usage is TRBV29-1 and J usage is TRBJ2-1; D may be TRBD1 (6 bases). Trimming removed 7 bases from V and 5 bases from J, with 18 bases in between. Germline CDR1 and CDR2: SQVTM and ANQGSEA. The CDR3 length is 14 residues. CDR3 nucleotide sequence: TGCAGCGCGATAGGACAGAGGGTCCACAATGAGCAGTTCTTC. Protein sequence: CSAIGQRVHNEQFF.

The CDR3 protein is CASSSTGTDTQYF. The CDR3 nucleotides are TGTGCCAGCAGCTCGACAGGCACAGATACGCAGTATTTT. The chain joins TRBV5-6 to TRBJ2-3; a possible D gene is TRBD1 (5 bases). The CDR3 is 13 residues long. The germline CDR1 and CDR2 sequences are SGHDT and YYEEEE. V lost 3 bases to trimming and J lost 1 base, with 6 bases between them. The full variable domain, in which reference TRBV5-6 and TRBJ2-3 provide the parts outside the CDR3, is DAGVTQSPTHLIKTRGQQVTLRCSPKSGHDTVSWYQQALGQGPQFIFQYYEEEERQRGNFPDRFSGHQFPNYSSELNVNALLLGDSALYLCASSSTGTDTQYFGPGTRLTVL.

This chain connects TRBV3-1 (or the pseudogene TRBV3-2) to TRBJ2-2; 11 bases match TRBD2. CDR3 size: 17 residues. V lost 5 bases and J lost 0; bases outside the gene matches: 5. Germline V gene sequence: CDR1 LGHDT, CDR2 YNNKEL (reference sequence). The DNA of the CDR3 is TGTGCCAGCAGCTCAGGACTAGCGGGTCCGAACACCGGGGAGCTGTTTTTT. Translation gives CASSSGLAGPNTGELFF.

The chain joins TRBV18 to TRBJ1-2; no clear D gene. The CDR3 is 14 residues long. From germline, CDR1 is KGHSH and CDR2 LQKENI. Trimming cost V 4 bases and J 8 bases, with 17 bases left between them. This CDR3 is CASSLGASSSGYTF. The DNA for the CDR3 is TGTGCCAGCTCACTAGGAGCATCATCCTCGGGCTACACCTTC.

V and J are TRBV19 and TRBJ1-6, with no clear D. The germline V gene encodes CDR1 LNHDA and CDR2 SQIVND (reference sequence). The CDR3 contains 13 residues. Trimming shortened V by 6 bases and J by 7 bases, and 10 bases separated the two germline ends. CDR3 protein: CASRWAGNSPLHF. The CDR3 nucleotides read TGTGCCAGTAGATGGGCGGGGAATTCACCCCTCCACTTT.

This clone showed up many times. The rearrangement links TRBV5-6 to TRBJ1-1; no reliable D call. The CDR3 consists of 13 residues. CDR1 is SGHDT, CDR2 YYEEEE, per germline. Trimming pared 1 base from V and 4 bases from J, leaving 8 bases between. The CDR3 sequence is CASSLTWSTEAFF. DNA for the CDR3: TGTGCCAGCAGCTTGACTTGGTCCACTGAAGCTTTCTTT.

The V gene is TRBV12-3 or TRBV12-4, the J gene TRBJ1-5; D is undetermined. CDR3 length: 13 residues. V lost 6 bases, J lost 7 bases, and 13 bases lay in between. The CDR3 loop reads CASSLATEQPQHF. In DNA, the CDR3 is TGTGCCAGCAGCCTGGCAACGGAGCAGCCCCAGCATTTT.

The chain combines TRBV2 with TRBJ2-5; 9 positions match TRBD1. J was trimmed by 5 bases and V by 6 bases; bases with no gene match: 10. CDR1 and CDR2 from the germline V gene are SNHLY and FYNNEI. There are 15 residues in the CDR3. The CDR3 DNA reads as TGTGCCAGCAGCTATGAACAGGGGGCCGGGGAGACCCAGTACTTC. This codes for CASSYEQGAGETQYF.

The chain joins TRBV9 to TRBJ1-3; 10 positions match TRBD1. The CDR3 runs 14 residues. CDR1 is SGDLS and CDR2 is YYNGEE in the germline V gene. V shed 3 bases and J 10 bases; nucleotides not matched to a gene: 7. CDR3 protein: CASSAGQGGRTIYF. The CDR3 coding sequence is TGTGCCAGCAGCGCCGGACAGGGGGGCAGGACCATATATTTT.

This sequence joins TRBV27 and TRBJ1-2; 11 bases are shared with TRBD1. With 6 bases clipped from V and 7 bases from J, the junction kept 7 bases outside the gene matches. CDR3 length: 14 residues. Germline CDR1 MNHEY, CDR2 SMNVEV (reference sequence). CDR3 in amino acids: CASSLRDRGSGYTF. The DNA for the CDR3 is TGTGCCAGCAGCCTTCGGGACAGGGGGTCTGGCTACACCTTC.

The CDR3 here is CASSESGRGLEQYV. In nucleotides, the CDR3 is TGTGCCAGCAGTGAATCGGGCAGGGGTTTGGAGCAGTACGTC. This rearrangement joins TRBV6-1 to TRBJ2-7; D is perhaps TRBD1 (6 bases). The germline V and J ends were trimmed by 2 bases and 7 bases, with 15 bases remaining between them. This CDR3 spans 14 amino acids. Germline CDR1 and CDR2: MNHNS and SASEGT.

This rearrangement joins TRBV7-2 to TRBJ1-4; TRBD1 is a possible D gene (6 bases). V shed 1 base and J shed 3 bases, with 15 bases lying between them. Germline CDR1 reads SGHTA; CDR2 reads FQGNSA. The CDR3 covers 17 residues. CDR3 in DNA: TGTGCCAGCAGCTTAGATTCAGGGGAGTCTTCTAATGAAAAACTGTTTTTT. Translated: CASSLDSGESSNEKLFF. Full variable domain (rest looked up from reference TRBV7-2 and TRBJ1-4): GAGVSQSPSNKVTEKGKDVELRCDPISGHTALYWYRQSLGQGLEFLIYFQGNSAPDKSGLPSDRFSAERTGGSVSTLTIQRTQQEDSAVYLCASSLDSGESSNEKLFFGSGTQLSVL.

This chain connects TRBV6-2 or TRBV6-3 to TRBJ1-1; D is unclear. Per the germline V gene, CDR1 is MNHEY and CDR2 is SVGEGT. The CDR3 totals 13 residues. V was trimmed by 2 bases and J by 8 bases, leaving 12 bases between them. CDR3 protein: CASSYGRNSEAFF. The CDR3 coding sequence is TGTGCCAGCAGTTACGGTCGCAACAGCGAAGCTTTCTTT.

This clone came up once. The rearrangement joins TRBV28 to TRBJ1-2, with no clear D. Germline V gene lookup returns CDR1 MDHEN and CDR2 SYDVKM. V lost 1 base to trimming and J lost 7 bases, with 10 bases between them. This CDR3 is 13 amino acids long. The CDR3 nucleotides read TGTGCCAGCAGTTTATTGGCGGGAACTGGCTACACCTTC. It is translated as CASSLLAGTGYTF.

The V call is TRBV14, the J call TRBJ1-4, with D possibly TRBD1 on 6 matching bases. CDR1 SGHDN and CDR2 FVKESK come from the germline V gene. V was clipped by 4 bases and J by 7 bases, with 16 bases between them. This CDR3 spans 15 amino acids. The CDR3 sequence is CASSPYQGGGEKLFF. Here the CDR3 DNA reads TGTGCCAGCAGCCCGTACCAGGGAGGGGGTGAAAAACTGTTTTTT.

The chain couples TRBV25-1 to TRBJ2-7, with a tentative D call TRBD2 (5 bases). V shed 5 bases and J shed 7 bases, with 15 bases lying between them. The germline V gene encodes CDR1 MGHDK and CDR2 SYGVNS. The CDR3 runs to 13 residues. CDR3 residues: CASSPGVSREQYV. The CDR3 bases are TGTGCCAGCAGTCCCGGGGTCTCCCGAGAGCAGTACGTC.

The genes are TRBV7-2 and TRBJ1-1; a possible D gene is TRBD1 (5 bases). Trimming took 6 bases from V and 7 from J, leaving 18 bases between them. The CDR3 runs to 14 residues. Germline loops: CDR1 SGHTA, CDR2 FQGNSA. The CDR3 coding sequence is TGTGCCAGCAGGCCTGGGGGGGGTATCGGTGAAGCTTTCTTT. Its translation: CASRPGGGIGEAFF.

V usage is TRBV7-9 and J usage is TRBJ2-7, with 9 bases lining up with TRBD1. V shed 5 bases and J 2 bases; nucleotides not matched to a gene: 4. Germline V CDR1 and CDR2: SEHNR, FQNEAQ (reference sequence). The CDR3 is 14 residues long. The CDR3 DNA is TGTGCCAGCAGCGCGGGACAGGGTACCTACGAGCAGTACTTC. Protein product: CASSAGQGTYEQYF.